This passage covers 9 T cell receptor beta chains from one sample sequenced in a study of regulatory T cells in long-lasting Graves disease. Investigators prepared the TCR beta libraries by applying iRepertoire HTBI primers and Arm-PCR of CDR3 regions. MiXCR, applied by TCRdb to the multiplex PCR reads, yields one record per CDR3 protein. The sample carries under 300,000 distinct CDR3 sequences, under 20% recorded once. Time point specified: newly diagnosed GD, antithyroid drugs for less than 3 months. Generation of the TCR library employed RNA extracted from PBMCs. These data were also filed under a second study, of T cells in Graves' hyperthyroidism and ophthalmopathy.

The sequencing here drew on peripheral blood mononuclear cells (PBMCs), taken at new diagnosis, from a patient treated with antithyroid drugs. The receptors come from a woman in her twenties or thirties with Graves disease.

In its sample, this clonotype was seen many times. This chain links TRBV6-2 or TRBV6-3 with TRBJ1-1; D gene ambiguous. CDR1 MNHEY and CDR2 SVGEGT come from the germline V gene. V lost 6 bases to trimming and J lost 5 bases, with 22 bases between them. This CDR3 is built from 16 residues. CDR3 DNA: TGTGCCAGCAGAAACCCGGGTCTAATAGGAGGGACTGAAGCTTTCTTT. It translates to CASRNPGLIGGTEAFF.

This clonotype was seen a handful of times. The V gene is TRBV4-1, the J gene TRBJ1-5; D possibly corresponds to TRBD1 (5 bases). This CDR3 region has 17 residues. Deletions cut 1 base from V and 0 bases from J, with 13 bases between. Germline V lookup: CDR1 MGHRA, CDR2 YSYEKL. CDR3: CASSQVQGPGSNQPQHF. CDR3 bases: TGCGCCAGCAGCCAAGTCCAGGGCCCGGGTAGCAATCAGCCCCAGCATTTT.

This clonotype showed up many times. The CDR3 here is CASSLAGTSGNNEQFF. CDR3 nucleotide sequence: TGCGCCAGCAGCTTGGCCGGGACTAGCGGGAACAATGAGCAGTTCTTC. The chain couples TRBV5-1 to TRBJ2-1, with 13 bases fitting TRBD2. Germline V lookup: CDR1 SGHRS, CDR2 YFSETQ. V was pared by 0 bases and J by 5 bases, with 2 bases of the junction left unmatched. The CDR3 length is 16 residues.

This clonotype was picked up many times. The V call is TRBV2, the J call TRBJ2-1; D is unresolved. The CDR3 is 13 residues long. Trimming cost V 1 base and J 3 bases, with 4 bases left between them. Germline-derived CDR1 and CDR2 are SNHLY and FYNNEI. Here the CDR3 reads CASSEDSYNEQFF. In DNA, the CDR3 is TGTGCCAGCAGTGAAGACAGCTACAATGAGCAGTTCTTC.

This clonotype was counted ten times or more. The chain has TRBV29-1 and TRBJ2-7; D ambiguous. This CDR3 region has 13 residues. Trimming pared 4 bases from V and 1 base from J, leaving 11 bases between. Germline CDR1 reads SQVTM; CDR2 reads ANQGSEA. The CDR3 is CSVVLRMSYEQYF. In nucleotides, the CDR3 is TGCAGCGTTGTTCTGCGGATGTCCTACGAGCAGTACTTC.

Points on this clonotype: Only one base separates this from a far larger clonotype, so it likely reflects a read error. J is TRBJ1-5 and V is TRBV5-6, with D uncertain. V lost 2 bases, J lost 10 bases, and 13 bases lay in between. Germline lookup yields CDR1 SGHDT and CDR2 YYEEEE. CDR3 length: 13 residues. CDR3 in DNA: TGTGCCAGCAGCTTATCCGACCGTCACCCCCAGCATTTT. It translates to CASSLSDRHPQHF.

This clonotype was recorded at least ten times. CDR3 coding DNA: TGTGCCACCAGTAGTGGAGGGAATGAGCAGTTCTTC. Translating it yields CATSSGGNEQFF. This chain joins TRBV24-1 and TRBJ2-1; possibly TRBD2 for D (6 bases). CDR1 is KGHDR and CDR2 is SFDVKD in the germline V gene. The CDR3 sequence is 12 residues long. V was shortened by 6 bases and J by 7 bases, with 9 bases between the two germline ends.

This clonotype has more than one count but fewer than ten. One end of the junction varies from germline; a read error may be responsible. The V gene is TRBV7-9, the J gene TRBJ2-2; possible D gene TRBD2, 5 bases. Germline CDR1 reads SEHNR; CDR2 reads FQNEAQ (reference sequence). The CDR3 is 16 residues long. The CDR3 DNA reads TGCGCCAGCAGCTTACCTACCCGGACCCCGGAGGAGGAGCTGTTTTTT. It translates to CASSLPTRTPEEELFF.

This clonotype has a count of ten or more. CDR3 in amino acids: CASSQALGDEQYF. The CDR3 DNA reads as TGCGCCAGCAGCCAAGCGTTAGGGGACGAGCAGTACTTC. V is TRBV4-1 and J is TRBJ2-7; D may be TRBD1 (5 bases). This CDR3 has 13 amino acids. Between the trimmed V and J ends, which lost 1 base and 5 bases, there was a span of 9 bases. CDR1 and CDR2 (germline): MGHRA, YSYEKL.